What follows are 26 T cell receptor beta chains derived from one specimen sequenced in a study of T cells in Graves' hyperthyroidism and ophthalmopathy. Using RNA transcripts as the source, TCR beta CDR3 regions were amplified. Researchers ran a first-round RT-PCR on the TCR CDR3 using the HTBI primer set. TCRdb independently ran MiXCR on the multiplex PCR reads; one entry per CDR3 protein. The table has about 680,000 distinct CDR3 sequences, around a third seen once; the top ten hold around 30%. Input material: blood. The receptors originated from a woman in her 40s with Graves' hyperthyroidism.

The chain uses TRBV5-4 and TRBJ2-7; 11 bases align to TRBD2. Germline V gene data show CDR1 as SGHNT and CDR2 as YYREEE (reference sequence). CDR3 length: 14 amino acids. The V segment lost 6 bases and the J segment 0 bases; nucleotides outside the gene matches: 2. CDR3 loop: CASTTSGSSYEQYF. CDR3 nucleotide sequence: TGTGCCAGCACCACTAGCGGGAGCTCCTACGAGCAGTACTTC.

About this clonotype itself: A single base separates this from a much larger clone, so it may be a read error. A read error is likely, as this CDR3 ends without the conserved phenylalanine or tryptophan. The V call is TRBV7-6, the J call TRBJ1-1; perhaps TRBD1 as D (6 bases). The CDR3 is made up of 13 amino acids. Trimming removed 1 base from V and 8 bases from J, with 11 bases in between. Per germline, CDR1 SGHVS and CDR2 FNYEAQ. In nucleotides, the CDR3 is TGTGCCAGCAGCTTAGGGGGGGGGCTAGAAGCTTTCTCT. Protein sequence: CASSLGGGLEAFS.

In regard to this clonotype: A read error may produce the germline difference seen at one junction end. This chain links TRBV6-5 with TRBJ2-2; 8 bases are a match to TRBD1. The germline gives CDR1 MNHEY, CDR2 SVGAGI. The CDR3 has 15 residues. Here the CDR3 DNA reads TGTGCCATCAGTTACATCCAGGGGGCTTCCGGGGAGCTGTTTTTT. Protein sequence: CAISYIQGASGELFF.

This chain joins TRBV25-1 and TRBJ2-5; TRBD1 matches at 9 bases. The CDR3 runs to 13 residues. Trimming cost V 8 bases and J 6 bases; bases outside gene matches: 7. CDR1 is MGHDK and CDR2 is SYGVNS in the germline V gene. Here the CDR3 DNA reads TGTGCCAGCCAGGACAGGGGTCAGCAGACCCAGTACTTC. Residues: CASQDRGQQTQYF.

The chain recombines TRBV9 with TRBJ2-5; 10 bases agree with TRBD2. The CDR3 has 15 residues. Germline V gene sequence: CDR1 SGDLS, CDR2 YYNGEE. V trimming: 4 bases; J trimming: 9 bases; junction bases outside the gene matches: 12. The CDR3 region is CASSQQAGGPEAQYF. CDR3 DNA: TGTGCCAGCAGCCAACAAGCGGGGGGGCCGGAGGCCCAGTACTTC.

About this clonotype itself: This may stem from a read error, because a much larger clone lies one nucleotide away. The chain is built from TRBV7-2 and TRBJ1-3; D possibly corresponds to TRBD1 (6 bases). The germline V gene encodes CDR1 SGHTA and CDR2 FQGNSA. V lost 8 bases to trimming and J lost 8 bases, with 16 bases between them. The CDR3 extends over 13 amino acids. DNA of the CDR3: TGTGCCAGCGGCAATAATGAGGGGGACACCATATATTTT. This translates into CASGNNEGDTIYF.

The rearrangement links TRBV7-9 to TRBJ1-2; no reliable D call. CDR1 and CDR2 from the germline V gene are SEHNR and FQNEAQ (reference sequence). The V gene lost 5 bases and the J gene lost 8 bases, with 12 bases spanning the gap. The CDR3 runs to 12 residues. This CDR3 is CASSTEGGGYTF. The CDR3 DNA reads as TGTGCCAGCAGCACCGAGGGCGGCGGCTACACCTTC.

This clonotype was counted a few times. The rearrangement joins TRBV7-2 to TRBJ1-2; D is unresolved. V lost 5 bases, J lost 5 bases, and 21 bases lay in between. The CDR3 loop spans 16 amino acids. Germline loops: CDR1 SGHTA, CDR2 FQGNSA. The CDR3 region is CASSPTGNKQTYGYTF. CDR3 in DNA: TGTGCCAGCAGCCCCACCGGCAACAAACAGACTTATGGCTACACCTTC.

Concerning this clonotype: This clone may be a read error of a much larger clone one base away. This is likely a read error, given that the CDR3 carries no conserved phenylalanine or tryptophan at its end. The chain is built from TRBV7-9 and TRBJ1-2; the D gene is possibly TRBD1 (6 bases). The CDR3 extends over 14 amino acids. In germline, CDR1 is SEHNR, CDR2 FQNEAQ (reference sequence). Trimming cost V 6 bases and J 6 bases, with 17 bases left between them. In nucleotides, the CDR3 is TGTGCCAGCAGACCTGCGGGGGCCGTGGATGGCTACACCCTC. As protein: CASRPAGAVDGYTL.

This chain links TRBV2 with TRBJ1-1; D unresolved. CDR3 size: 20 residues. Germline V gives CDR1 SNHLY, CDR2 FYNNEI. V lost 3 bases and J 0 bases, leaving 26 bases between the germline ends. The CDR3 protein is CASSESTPPAIRIMNTEAFF. Written as DNA, the CDR3 is TGTGCCAGCAGTGAGTCGACTCCCCCAGCAATTCGTATCATGAACACTGAAGCTTTCTTT.

This clonotype has at least ten counts. The chain joins TRBV29-1 to TRBJ2-2; D unresolved. V gave up 7 bases and J gave up 7 bases, with 13 bases separating them. Germline V gene sequence: CDR1 SQVTM, CDR2 ANQGSEA. CDR3 length: 12 residues. The chain's CDR3 is CSGGWGGGELFF. In DNA form, the CDR3 reads TGCAGCGGGGGATGGGGTGGCGGGGAGCTGTTTTTT.

Many counts were recorded for this clonotype. J is TRBJ1-4 and V is TRBV2; D remains ambiguous. Trimming took off 1 base at V and 2 bases at J, with 8 bases between the two ends. Germline CDR1 reads SNHLY; CDR2 reads FYNNEI. The CDR3 totals 15 residues. The DNA for the CDR3 is TGTGCCAGCAGTGAAGTAGAGAGGACTAATGAAAAACTGTTTTTT. This translates into CASSEVERTNEKLFF.

This clonotype has only a few counts. The chain joins TRBV6-5 to TRBJ1-1; D unclear. The CDR3 runs 15 residues. V gave up 2 bases and J gave up 0 bases, with 10 bases separating them. Germline V gene lookup returns CDR1 MNHEY and CDR2 SVGAGI. The CDR3 DNA reads TGTGCCAGCAGTTACATTGGTCGCATGAACACTGAAGCTTTCTTT. Translation gives CASSYIGRMNTEAFF.

This clonotype has just a few counts. The rearrangement joins TRBV7-9 to TRBJ2-2; D remains ambiguous. CDR3 length equals 14 residues. V lost 5 bases to trimming and J lost 3 bases, with 10 bases between them. The V gene's germline CDR1 is SEHNR and CDR2 FQNEAQ (reference sequence). The CDR3 here is CASSQADDTGELFF. As DNA, the CDR3 is TGTGCCAGCAGCCAAGCCGACGACACCGGGGAGCTGTTTTTT. Filled out from reference TRBV7-9 and TRBJ2-2, the complete variable domain reads DTGVSQNPRHKITKRGQNVTFRCDPISEHNRLYWYRQTLGQGPEFLTYFQNEAQLEKSRLLSDRFSAERPKGSFSTLEIQRTEQGDSAMYLCASSQADDTGELFFGEGSRLTVL.

This clonotype turned up a few times. The genes are TRBV4-3 and TRBJ2-5; D gene uncertain. This CDR3 spans 15 amino acids. Trimming removed 1 base from V and 4 bases from J, with 13 bases in between. Germline V gene data show CDR1 as LGHNA and CDR2 as YSLEER. The CDR3 loop reads CASSQVGQHLETQYF. CDR3 nucleotides: TGCGCCAGCAGCCAAGTAGGGCAGCACTTAGAGACCCAGTACTTC.

This clonotype came up many times. This chain connects TRBV29-1 to TRBJ1-2; TRBD1 aligns across 9 bases. Looked up from germline, CDR1 is SQVTM and CDR2 is ANQGSEA. Trimming took 4 bases from V and 7 from J; bases not matched to a gene: 4. The CDR3 has 12 residues. The CDR3 DNA reads TGCAGCGTTGTCGGACAGGGGATTGGCTACACCTTC. Its translation: CSVVGQGIGYTF.

The table lists this clonotype with many counts. The CDR3 region has the DNA TGTGCCACCAGCACCAGACAGGGGAGGGACACTGAAGCTTTCTTT. This sequence encodes CATSTRQGRDTEAFF. The rearrangement joins TRBV15 to TRBJ1-1, with TRBD1 matching over 8 bases. CDR1 and CDR2 (germline): LNHNV, YYDKDF (reference sequence). CDR3 length: 15 residues. V lost 4 bases, J lost 3 bases, and 7 bases stayed unmatched.

This clonotype was detected a few times. DNA for the CDR3: TGTGCCAGCAGCGTAGAGTTCGGGGGGCAGGATGAAAAACTGTTTTTT. This codes for CASSVEFGGQDEKLFF. The chain combines TRBV9 with TRBJ1-4; D is perhaps TRBD1 (6 bases). Germline V gives CDR1 SGDLS, CDR2 YYNGEE. V was shortened by 0 bases and J by 6 bases, with 15 bases between the two germline ends. The CDR3 length is 16 residues.

This clonotype was recorded a few times. The rearrangement joins TRBV6-1 to TRBJ1-2; D unclear. Germline lookup yields CDR1 MNHNS and CDR2 SASEGT. This CDR3 comprises 14 residues. Trimming stripped 5 bases from V and 3 bases from J, with 13 bases between. The CDR3 DNA reads as TGTGCCAGCAGTTACTCTCCAGCCTACTATGGCTACACCTTC. Protein product: CASSYSPAYYGYTF.

Comment on this clonotype: An end of the junction differs from the germline gene, which may be a read error. The chain has TRBV20-1 and TRBJ2-7, with a tentative D call TRBD2 (5 bases). This CDR3 is built from 15 residues. Per the germline V gene, CDR1 is DFQATT and CDR2 is SNEGSKA (reference sequence). CDR3 sequence (DNA): TGCAGTGCTAGAGCTTTAGCTAGCTACTCCTACAAGCAGTACTTC. Translated, it gives CSARALASYSYKQYF.

This clonotype appeared a few times. J is TRBJ1-5 and V is TRBV11-2; no clear D gene. With 5 bases removed from V and 3 bases from J, the gap between germline ends came to 14 bases. The length of the CDR3 is 15 residues. Germline-derived CDR1 and CDR2 are SGHAT and FQNNGV. The CDR3 sequence is CASSQNRALNQPQHF. The CDR3 nucleotides read TGTGCCAGCAGCCAAAACCGGGCCCTCAATCAGCCCCAGCATTTT.

The rearrangement uses TRBV10-3 and TRBJ1-5; D uncertain. The germline gives CDR1 ENHRY, CDR2 SYGVKD. The CDR3 runs 16 residues. Trimming removed 5 bases from V and 3 bases from J, with 17 bases in between. The CDR3 is CAISLSLWRHNQPQHF. The CDR3 region has the DNA TGTGCCATCAGTTTATCGTTATGGCGGCACAATCAGCCCCAGCATTTT.

In regard to this clonotype: The conserved closing phenylalanine or tryptophan is absent in this CDR3, likely reflecting a read error. Because the CDR3's place on the DNA is in doubt, the DNA is left out and the CDR3 is given as listed by TCRdb. V usage is TRBV7-2 and J usage is TRBJ2-5; the table's D call, TRBD2, has no DNA check behind it. CDR1 is SGHTA and CDR2 is FQGNSA in the germline V gene. From its first to its last residue, the CDR3 has 10 amino acids. CDR3 loop: CASSLGVAGV.

This clonotype was recorded a few times. The rearrangement uses TRBV6-5 and TRBJ2-5, with TRBD2 identical over 10 bases. Germline V gives CDR1 MNHEY, CDR2 SVGAGI. V shed 2 bases and J 5 bases; nucleotides not matched to a gene: 5. The CDR3 extends over 15 amino acids. In nucleotides, the CDR3 is TGTGCCAGCAGTTACGGGACTAGCGATTGGGAGACCCAGTACTTC. This gives the protein CASSYGTSDWETQYF.

This clonotype occurred a few times. The chain has TRBV30 and TRBJ2-7; D remains unclear. This CDR3 contains 15 residues. Between the trimmed V and J ends, which lost 0 bases and 4 bases, there was a span of 16 bases. The germline gives CDR1 GTSNPN, CDR2 SVGIG (reference sequence). The CDR3 sequence: CAWSVRLTPKYEQYF. For the CDR3, the DNA is TGTGCCTGGAGTGTACGTTTGACACCGAAGTACGAGCAGTACTTC.

This clonotype occurred many times. The chain has TRBV29-1 and TRBJ2-6; tentatively, D is TRBD1 (6 bases). CDR1 and CDR2 (germline): SQVTM, ANQGSEA. CDR3 size: 14 residues. V shed 2 bases and J shed 2 bases, with 7 bases lying between them. CDR3: CSVEPGAGANVLTF. The CDR3 region has the DNA TGCAGCGTTGAACCAGGGGCTGGGGCCAACGTCCTGACTTTC. The full variable domain, completed using reference TRBV29-1 and TRBJ2-6, is SAVISQKPSRDICQRGTSLTIQCQVDSQVTMMFWYRQQPGQSLTLIATANQGSEATYESGFVIDKFPISRPNLTFSTLTVSNMSPEDSSIYLCSVEPGAGANVLTFGAGSRLTVL.